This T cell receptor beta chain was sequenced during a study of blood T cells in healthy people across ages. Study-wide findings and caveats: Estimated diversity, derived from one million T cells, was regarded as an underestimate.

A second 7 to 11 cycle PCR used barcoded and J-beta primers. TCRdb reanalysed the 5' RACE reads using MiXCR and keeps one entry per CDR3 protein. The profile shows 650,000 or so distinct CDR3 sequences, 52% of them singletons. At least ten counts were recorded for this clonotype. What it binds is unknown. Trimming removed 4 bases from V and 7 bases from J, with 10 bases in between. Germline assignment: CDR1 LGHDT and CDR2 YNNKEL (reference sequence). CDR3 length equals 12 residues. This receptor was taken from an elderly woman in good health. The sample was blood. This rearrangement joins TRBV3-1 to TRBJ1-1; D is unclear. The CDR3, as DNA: TGTGCCAGCAGCCCGGGTCGCCGTGAAGCTTTCTTT. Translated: CASSPGRREAFF.